A few counts support the clone carrying this T cell receptor beta chain. The target antigen is unknown. The sample originates from a study of T cell responses to AZD1222 COVID-19 vaccine. Generated by immunoSEQ multiplex PCR, the TCRdb table keeps only in-frame clones and is missing some. The data show approximately 44,000 clones, 80% seen once. V lost 4 bases and J lost 5, with 23 bases in between. The CDR3 has 18 residues. Germline CDR1 and CDR2: SGHVS and FQNEAQ. Notes on the study in general: It should be noted that donors were predominantly white British and more often female, and clonal diversity was possibly underestimated. Spike-specific TCR repertoires showed rising breadth and depth after two AZD1222 doses. Just a handful of AZD1222 recipients were seropositive at baseline.

J is TRBJ2-2 and V is TRBV7-8; possibly TRBD2 for D (5 bases). The sequenced sample was peripheral blood, obtained on day 0 of AZD1222 vaccination. The TCR comes from an adult in good health. The CDR3 sequence is CASSSYRVPQRGTGELFF. The DNA for the CDR3 is TGTGCCAGCAGCTCATACCGGGTACCGCAACGGGGTACCGGGGAGCTGTTTTTT.